A selection of T cell receptor beta chains follows, all from one sample in a study of brain T cells in children with intractable seizures. Clones were read by immunoSEQ multiplex PCR, and TCRdb kept only the in-frame ones, dropping some. The sample contains 340,000 or so clones, about 93% of which appear only once. The source material was peripheral blood, sampled more than 4 months after surgery. The receptors were sampled from a boy under three years old with tuberous sclerosis and intractable seizures. The CDR3 runs from the conserved cysteine through the conserved F or W. The D gene is left open where the match is weak. Only part of the rows carry a size: once, few, many, or a class if the clone is expanded.

v_gene	d_gene	abundance	len	j_gene	CDR3aa	CDR3nt
TRBV30	.	.	10	TRBJ2-5	CACTSGTQYF	TGTGCCTGCACCTCGGGGACCCAGTACTTC
TRBV20-1	.	.	12	TRBJ2-5	CSASGGRETQYF	TGCAGTGCTAGTGGTGGGCGGGAGACCCAGTACTTC
TRBV27	TRBD1	.	14	TRBJ2-7	CASSLGTGRVEQYF	TGTGCCAGCAGTTTGGGGACAGGGAGAGTCGAGCAGTACTTC
TRBV19	.	.	14	TRBJ1-1	CASSTSGAGTEAFF	TGTGCCAGTAGCACATCAGGGGCGGGCACTGAAGCTTTCTTT
TRBV7-6	.	.	18	TRBJ2-3	CASSLVLGGQRSTDTQYF	TGTGCCAGCAGCTTAGTCCTTGGAGGGCAGCGTAGCACAGATACGCAGTATTTT
TRBV5-6	.	.	17	TRBJ2-7	CASSREIVRRAAYEQYF	TGTGCCAGCAGCCGCGAGATTGTCAGGCGGGCAGCCTACGAGCAGTACTTC
TRBV6-5	.	.	15	TRBJ1-6	CASSSDPGPNSPLHF	TGTGCCAGCAGTTCCGACCCGGGGCCTAATTCACCCCTCCACTTT
TRBV2	TRBD1	.	16	TRBJ2-2	CASSEGRGRWTGELFF	TGTGCCAGCAGTGAGGGCAGGGGGCGCTGGACCGGGGAGCTGTTTTTT
TRBV30	.	.	15	TRBJ1-3	CAWSVRLGVGNTIYF	TGTGCCTGGAGTGTACGGCTGGGAGTCGGAAACACCATATATTTT
TRBV4-2	TRBD1	.	17	TRBJ1-4	CASSRVPGQGRDEKLFF	TGTGCCAGCAGCCGGGTCCCGGGACAGGGACGGGATGAAAAACTGTTTTTT
TRBV18	.	.	9	TRBJ1-2	CASSPGYTF	TGTGCCAGCTCACCTGGCTACACCTTC
TRBV6-6	.	.	13	TRBJ2-2	CASSSGTPGELFF	TGTGCCAGCAGTTCCGGGACTCCCGGGGAGCTGTTTTTT
TRBV5-4	.	.	13	TRBJ1-3	CASGDLSGNTIYF	TGTGCCAGCGGGGATCTCTCTGGAAACACCATATATTTT
TRBV19	.	.	14	TRBJ1-1	CATSLARKNTEAFF	TGTGCCACCTCACTGGCCAGAAAAAACACTGAAGCTTTCTTT
TRBV5-1	.	.	13	TRBJ1-5	CASSLDYNQPQHF	TGCGCCAGCAGCTTGGACTACAATCAGCCCCAGCATTTT
TRBV18	.	.	16	TRBJ1-5	CASSPTSTVSNQPQHF	TGTGCCAGCTCACCAACCTCGACAGTTAGCAATCAGCCCCAGCATTTT
TRBV4-1	TRBD1	.	13	TRBJ1-4	CASSQVRGEKLFF	TGCGCCAGCAGCCAAGTCAGGGGGGAAAAACTGTTTTTT
TRBV7-9	.	.	13	TRBJ1-1	CASRGFVNTEAFF	TGTGCCAGCAGAGGGTTTGTGAACACTGAAGCTTTCTTT
TRBV9	TRBD2	.	16	TRBJ2-3	CASSLGTSAYTDTQYF	TGTGCCAGCAGCCTCGGTACTAGCGCGTACACAGATACGCAGTATTTT
TRBV2	TRBD1	.	15	TRBJ2-5	CASRARDRVWETQYF	TGTGCCAGCAGGGCTCGGGACAGGGTGTGGGAGACCCAGTACTTC
TRBV3-1/TRBV3-2	TRBD2	.	15	TRBJ2-3	CASMLAGEITDTQYF	TGTGCCAGTATGTTAGCGGGGGAGATAACAGATACGCAGTATTTT
TRBV28	TRBD1	.	18	TRBJ2-1	CASSPVRYKGARDNEQFF	TGTGCCAGCAGCCCAGTCCGCTACAAGGGGGCTAGGGACAATGAGCAGTTCTTC
TRBV12-3/TRBV12-4	.	.	12	TRBJ2-7	CASSLQGVPQYF	TGTGCCAGCAGTTTACAAGGCGTACCCCAGTACTTC
TRBV19	.	.	15	TRBJ1-1	CASSIRDSKNTEAFF	TGTGCCAGTAGTATACGGGACTCCAAGAACACTGAAGCTTTCTTT
TRBV5-4	TRBD2	.	18	TRBJ2-3	CASSPGLAGAIRGDTQYF	TGTGCCAGCAGCCCAGGACTAGCGGGGGCAATAAGAGGGGATACGCAGTATTTT
TRBV9	TRBD2	.	16	TRBJ2-1	CASSLWAAGASNEQFF	TGTGCCAGCAGCCTCTGGGCAGCGGGAGCATCGAATGAGCAGTTCTTC
TRBV5-6	TRBD1	.	13	TRBJ2-3	CASVGQLTDTQYF	TGTGCCAGCGTGGGACAGCTCACAGATACGCAGTATTTT
TRBV6-6	.	.	12	TRBJ2-4	CASSYGEGFADF	TGTGCCAGCAGTTACGGTGAAGGGTTTGCAGACTTC
TRBV3-1/TRBV3-2	.	.	13	TRBJ1-4	CASSQGRGQKLFF	TGTGCCAGCAGCCAAGGCAGGGGACAAAAACTGTTTTTT
TRBV30	.	once	15	TRBJ1-5	CAWSVDGYSNQPQHF	TGTGCCTGGAGTGTAGACGGGTATAGCAATCAGCCCCAGCATTTT
TRBV7-9	.	.	12	TRBJ1-2	CASRGDNYGYTF	TGTGCCAGCAGGGGCGACAACTATGGCTACACCTTC
TRBV27	.	.	15	TRBJ2-7	CASSYALGPAYEQYF	TGTGCCAGCAGTTACGCCCTGGGGCCAGCCTACGAGCAGTACTTC
TRBV10-3	.	.	15	TRBJ2-7	CATAGEPKTSYEQYF	TGTGCCACGGCCGGGGAGCCCAAAACCTCCTACGAGCAGTACTTC
TRBV24-1	TRBD2	.	13	TRBJ2-1	CAVGTTRYNEQFF	TGTGCCGTCGGGACTACCCGCTACAATGAGCAGTTCTTC
TRBV7-2	TRBD1	once	17	TRBJ2-1	CASSSVRKSTGSDEQFF	TGTGCCAGCAGCTCCGTAAGAAAATCGACAGGGTCGGATGAGCAGTTCTTC
TRBV19	.	.	15	TRBJ2-7	CASSIGGGRTYEQYF	TGTGCCAGTAGTATAGGGGGGGGCAGAACCTACGAGCAGTACTTC
TRBV5-1	.	.	16	TRBJ2-2	CASSPARLTNTGELFF	TGCGCCAGCAGCCCAGCGCGACTTACGAACACCGGGGAGCTGTTTTTT
TRBV25-1	.	.	15	TRBJ2-5	CASSESEGASETQYF	TGTGCCAGCAGTGAATCTGAAGGGGCGAGTGAGACCCAGTACTTC
TRBV18	.	.	20	TRBJ2-3	CASSPRVTYRTGGGSDTQYF	TGTGCCAGCTCACCACGCGTCACTTACCGGACAGGCGGGGGGTCAGATACGCAGTATTTT
TRBV21-1	.	.	18	TRBJ1-3	CASSKGSPGSTSGNTIYF	TGTGCCAGCAGCAAAGGTTCCCCCGGGTCTACCTCTGGAAACACCATATATTTT
TRBV6-5	.	.	15	TRBJ1-6	CASSYNPLAASPLHF	TGTGCCAGCAGTTACAACCCCTTGGCAGCGTCACCCCTCCACTTT
TRBV6-5	.	.	15	TRBJ1-4	CASAERGEKDEKLFF	TGTGCCAGCGCCGAAAGAGGGGAGAAGGATGAAAAACTGTTTTTT
TRBV27	.	.	12	TRBJ2-1	CASSFLHNEQFF	TGTGCCAGCAGTTTCCTACACAATGAGCAGTTCTTC
TRBV19	.	.	12	TRBJ1-1	CASTHGNTEAFF	TGTGCCAGTACCCATGGGAACACTGAAGCTTTCTTT
TRBV30	.	.	14	TRBJ1-2	CAWSQNQGTYGYTF	TGTGCCTGGAGTCAGAACCAGGGTACCTATGGCTACACCTTC
TRBV7-3	TRBD2	once	16	TRBJ2-5	CASSLMGKGGLETQYF	TGTGCCAGCAGCTTAATGGGGAAGGGAGGGCTAGAGACCCAGTACTTC
TRBV3-1/TRBV3-2	TRBD1	.	14	TRBJ1-2	CASSQVGQTNGYTF	TGTGCCAGCAGCCAAGTGGGACAGACAAATGGCTACACCTTC
TRBV3-1/TRBV3-2	.	.	17	TRBJ2-1	CASSRQPSSARNNEQFF	TGTGCCAGCAGCCGCCAACCCTCATCGGCCCGTAACAATGAGCAGTTCTTC
TRBV6-6	.	.	16	TRBJ2-7	CASSYAAGAPAYEQYF	TGTGCCAGCAGTTACGCGGCAGGGGCCCCAGCCTACGAGCAGTACTTC
TRBV19	.	.	15	TRBJ2-7	CASSILKGVLYEQYF	TGTGCCAGTAGTATCCTAAAGGGGGTTCTCTACGAGCAGTACTTC